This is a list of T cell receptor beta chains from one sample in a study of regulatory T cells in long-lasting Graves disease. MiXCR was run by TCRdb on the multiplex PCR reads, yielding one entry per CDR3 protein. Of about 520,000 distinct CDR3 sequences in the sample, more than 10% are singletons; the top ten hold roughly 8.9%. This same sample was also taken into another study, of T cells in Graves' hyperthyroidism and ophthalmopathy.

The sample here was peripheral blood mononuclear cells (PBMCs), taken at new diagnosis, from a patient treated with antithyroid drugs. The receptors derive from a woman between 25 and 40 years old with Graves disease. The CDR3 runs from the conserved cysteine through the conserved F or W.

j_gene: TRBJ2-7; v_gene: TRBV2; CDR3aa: CASSEEGLVYEQYF
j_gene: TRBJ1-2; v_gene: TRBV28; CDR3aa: CASSLPRVARDSYGYTF
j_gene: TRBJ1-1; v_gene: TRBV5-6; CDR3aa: CASRGTGLGFLNTEAFF
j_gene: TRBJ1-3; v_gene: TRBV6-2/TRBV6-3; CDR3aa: CASIDTIGTIYF
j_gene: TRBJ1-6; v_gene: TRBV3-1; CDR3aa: CASSQDAQGSSPLHF
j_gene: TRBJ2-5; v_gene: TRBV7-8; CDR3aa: CASSLGPPGEIQETQYF
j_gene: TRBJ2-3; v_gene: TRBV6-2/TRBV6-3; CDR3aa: CASSYYLSTDTQYF
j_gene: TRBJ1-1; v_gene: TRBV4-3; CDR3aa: CASSSSGQGLYTEAFF
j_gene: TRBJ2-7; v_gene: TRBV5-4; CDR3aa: CASSLVGPPGSYEQYF
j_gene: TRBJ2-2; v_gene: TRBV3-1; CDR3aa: CASSQVLNTGELFF
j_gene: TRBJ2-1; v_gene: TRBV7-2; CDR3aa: CASSLVAGAGNNEQFF
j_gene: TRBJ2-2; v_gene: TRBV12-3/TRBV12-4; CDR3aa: CASRSGTGELFF
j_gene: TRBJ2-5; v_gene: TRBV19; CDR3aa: CASSSDREETQYF
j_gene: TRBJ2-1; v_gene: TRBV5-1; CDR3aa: CASSVEGLAGRYNEQFF
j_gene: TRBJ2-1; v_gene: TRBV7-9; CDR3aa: CASSLTPRGSYNEQFF
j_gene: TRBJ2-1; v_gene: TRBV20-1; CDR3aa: CSARWSINEQFF
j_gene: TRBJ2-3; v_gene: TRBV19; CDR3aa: CASAMGLIGTDTQYF
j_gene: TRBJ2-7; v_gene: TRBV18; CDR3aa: CASSSGTGGWYEQYF
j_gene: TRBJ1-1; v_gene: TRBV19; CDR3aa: CASTSYSEAFF
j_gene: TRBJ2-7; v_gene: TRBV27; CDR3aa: CASSSRGGYYEQYF
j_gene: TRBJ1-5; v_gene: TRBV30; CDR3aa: CAWSPGQNQPQHF
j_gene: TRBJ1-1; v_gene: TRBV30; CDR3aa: CALRGGPTEAFF
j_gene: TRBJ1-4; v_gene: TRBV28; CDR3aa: CASSPLTYSLDEKLFF
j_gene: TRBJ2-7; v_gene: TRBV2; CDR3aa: CASRQGYEQYF
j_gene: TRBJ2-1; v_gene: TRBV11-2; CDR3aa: CASSLGRLAGVDEQFF